These T cell receptor beta chains were read from a single sample in a study of T cell responses to AZD1222 COVID-19 vaccine. The data were produced by immunoSEQ multiplex PCR, yet TCRdb's version contains in-frame clones alone and is incomplete. The sample has around 130,000 clones; 80% to 90% are singletons. This sample comprised peripheral blood, obtained on day 0 of AZD1222 vaccination. Receptor source: an adult in good health. Each CDR3 is given with its conserved first and last residue. The order of the fields is D gene, CDR3 length, clone size, V gene, J gene, CDR3 protein, CDR3 DNA. The D gene is left open where the match is weak. Rows may omit the clone size; those that give it use once, few, many or a size class.

.	18	.	TRBV2	TRBJ2-6	CASSEWAVRSSGANVLTF	TGTGCCAGCAGTGAATGGGCCGTCCGGAGCTCTGGGGCCAACGTCCTGACTTTC
.	16	.	TRBV18	TRBJ2-3	CASSQARFGPTDTQYF	TGTGCCAGCTCACAAGCCCGTTTTGGCCCCACAGATACGCAGTATTTT
TRBD2	15	many	TRBV4-1	TRBJ2-7	CASSQGVAGGYEQYF	TGCGCCAGCAGCCAAGGTGTAGCGGGAGGATACGAGCAGTACTTC
TRBD1	15	.	TRBV7-9	TRBJ2-1	CASSLAGQGSGEQFF	TGTGCCAGCAGCTTAGCGGGACAGGGGTCAGGTGAGCAGTTCTTC
TRBD2	19	once	TRBV4-3	TRBJ2-1	CASSQDFQKGLAGDNEQFF	TGCGCCAGCAGCCAAGACTTTCAAAAAGGACTAGCGGGGGACAATGAGCAGTTCTTC
TRBD1	15	.	TRBV19	TRBJ2-7	CASTPAGTGGYEQYF	TGTGCCAGTACGCCAGCCGGGACAGGGGGCTACGAGCAGTACTTC
.	15	once	TRBV11-1	TRBJ2-7	CASSLVAGQNYEQYF	TGTGCCAGCAGCTTAGTAGCGGGACAGAACTACGAGCAGTACTTC
.	14	once	TRBV5-1	TRBJ2-5	CASYNSGEAETQYF	TGCGCCAGTTACAATTCCGGGGAAGCCGAGACCCAGTACTTC
.	15	.	TRBV19	TRBJ1-2	CASSIEAGVVRKTTF	TGTGCCAGTAGTATAGAGGCAGGGGTCGTGAGAAAAACCACCTTC
.	12	.	TRBV7-8	TRBJ2-4	CASSLGRDIQYF	TGTGCCAGCAGCTTAGGTAGAGACATTCAGTACTTC
.	13	.	TRBV19	TRBJ1-6	CASRGGVDSPLHF	TGTGCCAGTAGAGGGGGGGTTGATTCACCCCTCCACTTT
.	15	once	TRBV4-1	TRBJ2-3	CASSQDPRALDTQYF	TGCGCCAGCAGCCAAGATCCAAGGGCCTTAGATACGCAGTATTTT
.	11	.	TRBV2	TRBJ1-3	CATYRGNTIYF	TGTGCCACTTACAGGGGAAACACCATATATTTT
.	17	.	TRBV24-1	TRBJ1-5	CATSDSDGSDLNQPQHF	TGTGCCACCAGTGATTCCGACGGGTCGGACCTAAATCAGCCCCAGCATTTT
.	15	.	TRBV6-1	TRBJ1-5	CASSEGVAVNQPQHF	TGTGCCAGCAGTGAAGGAGTTGCAGTTAATCAGCCCCAGCATTTT
.	16	.	TRBV27	TRBJ2-3	CASSLLRDSRRDTQYF	TGTGCCAGCAGTTTATTACGGGACTCCCGTCGGGATACGCAGTATTTT
.	11	.	TRBV25-1	TRBJ1-2	CASKGGAGYTF	TGTGCCAGCAAAGGGGGGGCTGGCTACACCTTC
.	13	few	TRBV12-3/TRBV12-4	TRBJ1-1	CASSSGPNTEAFF	TGTGCCAGCAGTTCAGGCCCGAACACTGAAGCTTTCTTT
.	14	.	TRBV30	TRBJ1-1	CAWSKGFGYTEAFF	TGTGCCTGGAGTAAGGGATTCGGATACACTGAAGCTTTCTTT
.	14	.	TRBV5-6	TRBJ2-1	CASSLYSHNNEQFF	TGTGCCAGCAGCTTGTACAGCCATAACAATGAGCAGTTCTTC
.	15	.	TRBV7-3	TRBJ1-2	CASSPGGGQNYGYTF	TGTGCCAGCAGTCCAGGCGGGGGGCAAAACTATGGCTACACCTTC
.	11	.	TRBV4-1	TRBJ2-1	CASSLYNEQFF	TGCGCCAGCAGTTTATACAATGAGCAGTTCTTC
.	14	.	TRBV9	TRBJ2-7	CASSVAAQGGEQYF	TGTGCCAGCAGCGTAGCTGCCCAGGGGGGCGAGCAGTACTTC
.	13	.	TRBV5-1	TRBJ1-5	CASRKEWNQPQHF	TGCGCCAGCAGAAAGGAGTGGAATCAGCCCCAGCATTTT
.	15	.	TRBV5-1	TRBJ1-5	CASSPSGGASQPQHF	TGCGCCAGCAGCCCCAGCGGGGGGGCTAGTCAGCCCCAGCATTTT
.	13	.	TRBV28	TRBJ1-4	CASSLDLLGRVFF	TGTGCCAGCAGTTTAGACCTCCTTGGACGCGTGTTTTTT
.	15	.	TRBV28	TRBJ2-1	CASGVGYPSYNEQFF	TGTGCCAGCGGCGTGGGGTACCCCTCCTACAATGAGCAGTTCTTC
.	14	.	TRBV28	TRBJ1-5	CASSSRPGNQPQHF	TGTGCCAGCAGTTCCCGTCCTGGCAATCAGCCCCAGCATTTT
.	12	.	TRBV6-5	TRBJ2-5	CASRNAGETQYF	TGTGCCAGCAGAAACGCCGGGGAGACCCAGTACTTC
TRBD1	14	.	TRBV11-2	TRBJ1-1	CASSRQGANTEAFF	TGTGCCAGCAGCCGACAGGGCGCTAACACTGAAGCTTTCTTT
.	13	few	TRBV11-3	TRBJ2-5	CASSLFAQETQYF	TGTGCCAGCAGCTTATTCGCTCAAGAGACCCAGTACTTC
TRBD2	18	.	TRBV6-1	TRBJ2-5	CASSEMLGLAGPGETQYF	TGTGCCAGCAGTGAGATGCTAGGGCTAGCGGGCCCGGGGGAGACCCAGTACTTC